The 17 T cell receptor beta chains listed next were all sequenced from one sample in a study of neurological immune-mediated disorders (dated by TCRdb to about 2019). Library prep was done by 5' RACE. TCRdb names Illumina HiSeq 2500 as the instrument used. TCRdb ran its own pipeline on the public reads, namely fastp trimming at Q25 and MiXCR clone calling, and kept in-frame beta chains. Each CDR3 protein appears once, grouped with its most common genes and DNA. The sample yields approximately 45,000 distinct CDR3 sequences; roughly an eighth were counted once. The top ten clonotypes cover about 1.3% of the sample. What was sequenced was PBMCs. These receptors originate from a female donor in good health.

This clonotype was counted ten times or more. The rearrangement uses TRBV6-1 and TRBJ2-1; 8 bases line up with TRBD1. The germline gives CDR1 MNHNS, CDR2 SASEGT. The CDR3 is made up of 15 amino acids. Trimming at V came to 6 bases and at J to 5 bases, leaving 9 bases not matched to a gene. CDR3 DNA sequence: TGTGCCAGCAGAACGGACAGGGCGAAAAACAATGAGCAGTTCTTC. This translates into CASRTDRAKNNEQFF.

This clonotype was detected ten times or more. The chain recombines TRBV12-3 or TRBV12-4 with TRBJ2-1; tentative D call: TRBD2 (5 bases). The CDR3 totals 14 residues. Trimming left V 6 bases short and J 8 bases short, with 17 bases between. The CDR3 coding sequence is TGTGCCAGCAGCCCCCTTGGTGGGAGCTATGAGCAGTTCTTC. Encoded protein: CASSPLGGSYEQFF.

This clonotype was detected ten times or more. V usage is TRBV5-6 and J usage is TRBJ1-4, with D unresolved. The germline V gene has CDR1 SGHDT and CDR2 YYEEEE. The CDR3 loop spans 14 amino acids. The germline V and J ends were trimmed by 4 bases and 7 bases, with 14 bases remaining between them. CDR3 amino acids: CASSHRRLGEKLFF. In DNA, the CDR3 is TGTGCCAGCAGCCATAGGCGGTTGGGTGAAAAACTGTTTTTT.

This clonotype was recorded many times. V and J are TRBV28 and TRBJ2-2; D is undetermined. This CDR3 comprises 11 residues. Trimming removed 8 bases at V and 7 bases at J, with 8 bases between. Per the germline V gene, CDR1 is MDHEN and CDR2 is SYDVKM. The CDR3 is CASGPRGELFF. The CDR3 DNA reads as TGTGCCAGCGGACCCCGCGGGGAGCTGTTTTTT.

This clonotype has ten or more counts. The chain combines TRBV7-2 with TRBJ2-1, with a tentative D call TRBD2 (5 bases). V was cut by 6 bases and J by 9 bases, with 27 bases left in between. Germline assignment: CDR1 SGHTA and CDR2 FQGNSA. This CDR3 contains 17 residues. The CDR3 loop is CASRRTRRTRSIGEQFF. The DNA for the CDR3 is TGTGCCAGCAGACGAACCCGTCGGACTCGGTCCATTGGTGAGCAGTTCTTC.

This clonotype was recorded at least ten times. The V and J genes are TRBV5-1 and TRBJ2-5; TRBD2 agrees at 11 bases. Germline V gives CDR1 SGHRS, CDR2 YFSETQ. The CDR3 loop spans 16 amino acids. After removal of 2 bases from V and 3 bases from J, the junction contained 6 bases not matched to a gene. CDR3 nucleotide sequence: TGCGCCAGCAGCTTCACAGGGACTAGCGGAAAAGAGACCCAGTACTTC. Its protein product is CASSFTGTSGKETQYF. Filled out from reference TRBV5-1 and TRBJ2-5, the complete variable domain reads KAGVTQTPRYLIKTRGQQVTLSCSPISGHRSVSWYQQTPGQGLQFLFEYFSETQRNKGNFPGRFSGRQFSNSRSEMNVSTLELGDSALYLCASSFTGTSGKETQYFGPGTRLLVL.

This clonotype was found many times. The V gene is TRBV4-1, the J gene TRBJ1-2; D might be TRBD1 (6 bases). This CDR3 spans 18 amino acids. Trimming shortened V by 2 bases and J by 4 bases, and 23 bases separated the two germline ends. Germline assignment: CDR1 MGHRA and CDR2 YSYEKL. In nucleotides, the CDR3 is TGCGCCAGCAGCCAAACGGGGGGCGTTTATTTAAGAGGCTATGGCTACACCTTC. Translating it yields CASSQTGGVYLRGYGYTF.

This clonotype was recorded many times. This chain uses TRBV7-9 with TRBJ1-2; D remains ambiguous. V shed 5 bases and J shed 5 bases, with 15 bases lying between them. Per the germline V gene, CDR1 is SEHNR and CDR2 is FQNEAQ (reference sequence). The CDR3 spans 14 residues. The CDR3 loop reads CASSPGPAAYGYTF. CDR3 coding DNA: TGTGCCAGCAGCCCTGGACCCGCGGCGTATGGCTACACCTTC.

This rearrangement joins TRBV28 to TRBJ2-3, with unresolved D. Germline V lookup: CDR1 MDHEN, CDR2 SYDVKM. Trimming left V 5 bases short and J 0 bases short, with 9 bases between. The CDR3 contains 14 residues. CDR3 loop: CASSPPPSTDTQYF. CDR3 sequence (DNA): TGTGCCAGCAGTCCCCCGCCCAGCACAGATACGCAGTATTTT.

V usage is TRBV7-3 and J usage is TRBJ2-2; D perhaps matches TRBD1 (5 bases). CDR1 is SGHTA, CDR2 FQGTGA, per germline. The CDR3 sequence is 16 residues long. Trimming left V 5 bases short and J 0 bases short, with 13 bases between. The CDR3 protein is CASSPLARANTGELFF. For the CDR3, the DNA is TGTGCCAGCAGCCCACTCGCCAGGGCGAACACCGGGGAGCTGTTTTTT.

This clonotype was recorded many times. The V and J genes are TRBV12-3 or TRBV12-4 and TRBJ2-7; 8 positions agree with TRBD2. CDR3 size: 15 residues. V gave up 6 bases and J gave up 2 bases; unmatched junction bases: 9. CDR3 in amino acids: CASSPGMRGAYEQYF. DNA for the CDR3: TGTGCCAGCAGCCCGGGGATGCGGGGGGCCTACGAGCAGTACTTC.

At least ten counts were recorded for this clonotype. V and J are TRBV12-3 or TRBV12-4 and TRBJ2-1, with D perhaps matching TRBD1 or TRBD2 (5 bases each). This CDR3 contains 15 residues. V lost 5 bases and J 4 bases, leaving 15 bases between the germline ends. CDR3 region: CASSRAGTYYNEQFF. The CDR3 DNA reads TGTGCCAGCAGTCGCGCAGGGACCTATTACAATGAGCAGTTCTTC.

This clonotype has at least ten counts. The chain uses TRBV6-5 and TRBJ2-1; 11 bases are shared with TRBD2. Germline loops: CDR1 MNHEY, CDR2 SVGAGI. The V segment lost 6 bases and the J segment 0 bases; nucleotides outside the gene matches: 10. CDR3 length: 18 residues. CDR3 amino acids: CASRYLAGGSSSYNEQFF. The CDR3, as DNA: TGTGCCAGCAGATATCTAGCGGGGGGCTCGAGCTCCTACAATGAGCAGTTCTTC.

This clonotype was observed many times. This rearrangement joins TRBV10-3 to TRBJ2-1; 10 positions agree with TRBD2. Germline V lookup: CDR1 ENHRY, CDR2 SYGVKD. V was clipped by 2 bases and J by 6 bases; unmatched bases: 4. This CDR3 comprises 15 residues. The chain's CDR3 is CAISEAGLAPNEQFF. CDR3 in DNA: TGTGCCATCAGTGAGGCGGGACTAGCGCCCAATGAGCAGTTCTTC.

This clonotype was recorded many times. The chain employs TRBV12-3 or TRBV12-4 and TRBJ2-2; 14 positions agree with TRBD2. CDR3 length: 18 amino acids. V was pared by 5 bases and J by 1 base, with 6 bases of the junction left unmatched. This chain's CDR3 is CASSPRGTSGGNTGELFF. CDR3 nucleotide sequence: TGTGCCAGCAGTCCCAGAGGGACTAGCGGGGGGAACACCGGGGAGCTGTTTTTT.

In regard to this clonotype: One junction end disagrees with the germline gene, perhaps due to a read error. This sequence joins TRBV9 and TRBJ1-2; 7 bases fit TRBD1. The germline CDR1 and CDR2 sequences are SGDLS and YYNGEE. The CDR3 sequence is 16 residues long. CDR3 DNA: TGTTTCAGCAGCCCAGAGGGACAGCGTTCCCCCTATGGCGACACCTTC. Protein product: CFSSPEGQRSPYGDTF.

This clonotype occurred many times. V and J are TRBV29-1 and TRBJ2-1; tentatively, D is TRBD2 (6 bases). The CDR3 runs to 11 residues. Trimming took off 8 bases at V and 4 bases at J, with 9 bases between the two ends. The germline CDR1 and CDR2 sequences are SQVTM and ANQGSEA. Written as DNA, the CDR3 is TGCAGCACCCGGGAGTACAATGAGCAGTTCTTC. Translation gives CSTREYNEQFF.